The 18 T cell receptor beta chains presented below share a single source sample, sequenced in a study of circulating CD8 cells and anti-PD-1 response in melanoma. The QIAseq Immune Repertoire TCR panel built the libraries from approximately 16 ng of total RNA. Via MiXCR, TCRdb re-called the reads, giving one row per CDR3 protein. This table holds some 220 distinct CDR3 sequences, about an eighth found once. Live CD3+CD8+TCRalphabeta+ cells were sorted into four subsets by PD-1 and/or TIGIT. The source was CD8+ T cells from PBMCs, collected at baseline or after one month of anti-PD-1 therapy (not recorded which). These receptors all come from a human donor with melanoma.

Judged by abundance, this clonotype is large. The chain is built from TRBV12-5 and TRBJ1-1, with TRBD1 as a possible D gene (6 bases). Trimming cost V 5 bases and J 6 bases, with 16 bases left between them. CDR3 length: 14 amino acids. Germline V CDR1 and CDR2: LGHNT, FRNRAP. CDR3 in amino acids: CASGVGTGLAEAFF. The CDR3 DNA sequence: TGTGCTAGTGGTGTGGGAACAGGGCTCGCTGAAGCTTTCTTT.

Within the sample, this clonotype is large. The V call is TRBV20-1, the J call TRBJ2-1; 8 positions match TRBD2. Germline CDR1 DFQATT, CDR2 SNEGSKA (reference sequence). The CDR3 has 16 amino acids. Trimming took 6 bases from V and 1 from J; bases not matched to a gene: 11. CDR3 sequence: CSAELAAYSSYNEQFF. Here the CDR3 DNA reads TGCAGTGCCGAACTAGCGGCGTACTCGTCCTACAATGAGCAGTTCTTC.

This clonotype is medium-sized (0.01 to 0.1%) within its sample. The J gene is TRBJ2-1, the V gene TRBV19; TRBD2 is a possible D gene (6 bases). CDR1 and CDR2 from the germline V gene are LNHDA and SQIVND (reference sequence). This CDR3 spans 17 amino acids. V was clipped by 0 bases and J by 5 bases, with 17 bases between them. The CDR3 reads CASSIEMWRAKDNEQFF. DNA for the CDR3: TGTGCCAGTAGTATAGAAATGTGGAGGGCGAAGGACAATGAGCAGTTCTTC.

This clonotype ranks as medium-sized. The chain combines TRBV20-1 with TRBJ2-7; weak D call: TRBD1 (7 bases). CDR3 length: 14 amino acids. V was cut by 2 bases and J by 6 bases, with 17 bases left in between. Germline CDR1 reads DFQATT; CDR2 reads SNEGSKA (reference sequence). The CDR3 DNA reads as TGCAGTGCTAGACAGGGGGGCCCCTCGGGCGAGCAGTACTTC. Translated: CSARQGGPSGEQYF.

In its sample, this clonotype is medium-sized. The genes are TRBV19 and TRBJ1-5, with a weak D call TRBD1 (5 bases). The CDR3 is made up of 14 amino acids. The germline V gene has CDR1 LNHDA and CDR2 SQIVND (reference sequence). Trimming stripped 5 bases from V and 6 bases from J, with 14 bases between. The CDR3 is CASSAGVAGQPQHF. The CDR3 DNA is TGTGCCAGTAGTGCGGGGGTAGCAGGTCAGCCCCAGCATTTT.

By frequency in the sample, this clonotype is large. This chain connects TRBV28 to TRBJ2-7; D is perhaps TRBD1 (6 bases). This CDR3 is 12 amino acids long. The germline gives CDR1 MDHEN, CDR2 SYDVKM. Trimming took 8 bases from V and 0 from J, leaving 8 bases between them. The CDR3 coding sequence is TGTGCCAGCCGGGACAACTCCTACGAGCAGTACTTC. It yields the protein CASRDNSYEQYF.

This clonotype is medium-sized. This rearrangement joins TRBV5-6 to TRBJ2-2; 8 bases are a match to TRBD1. The CDR3 is 15 amino acids. V was clipped by 0 bases and J by 3 bases; unmatched bases: 1. Germline V gene sequence: CDR1 SGHDT, CDR2 YYEEEE. This chain's CDR3 is CASSLVQGDTGELFF. CDR3 coding DNA: TGTGCCAGCAGCTTGGTACAGGGGGACACCGGGGAGCTGTTTTTT. Using reference TRBV5-6 and TRBJ2-2 for the parts outside the CDR3, the full variable domain is DAGVTQSPTHLIKTRGQQVTLRCSPKSGHDTVSWYQQALGQGPQFIFQYYEEEERQRGNFPDRFSGHQFPNYSSELNVNALLLGDSALYLCASSLVQGDTGELFFGEGSRLTVL.

This clonotype is medium-sized by share. The chain recombines TRBV4-1 with TRBJ2-5; D not resolved. Trimming left V 0 bases short and J 1 base short, with 21 bases between. The CDR3 is made up of 19 amino acids. Germline values: CDR1 MGHRA, CDR2 YSYEKL. Here the CDR3 reads CASSQDTAEAEGLQETQYF. As DNA, the CDR3 is TGCGCCAGCAGCCAAGATACGGCAGAAGCCGAAGGGCTCCAAGAGACCCAGTACTTC.

A few counts support this clonotype. No conserved phenylalanine or tryptophan ends this CDR3, so it is likely a read error. It is unclear where the CDR3 begins or ends on the DNA, so no DNA is shown, and the CDR3 is as TCRdb lists it. J is TRBJ2-2 and V is TRBV2; no DNA check was done on the table's D call, TRBD1. Germline V gene data show CDR1 as SNHLY and CDR2 as FYNNEI. 14 amino acids form the CDR3, both terminal residues included. The chain's CDR3 is CASKGTGWAGEPFL.

Judged by abundance, this clonotype is large. The rearrangement uses TRBV4-3 and TRBJ1-4, with 9 positions matching TRBD1. With V trimmed by 0 bases and J by 6 bases, 5 bases remained unmatched. The germline V gene encodes CDR1 LGHNA and CDR2 YSLEER. The CDR3 spans 16 residues. This chain's CDR3 is CASSQDRGQGDEKLFF. CDR3 DNA: TGCGCCAGCAGCCAAGATAGGGGACAGGGAGATGAAAAACTGTTTTTT.

A single count supports this clonotype. The likely explanation is a read error, given a far larger clone one base away. The chain employs TRBV19 and TRBJ2-7; no clear D gene. This CDR3 has 16 amino acids. Germline CDR1 is LNHDA and CDR2 is SQIVND (reference sequence). This CDR3 is CASSIYDGWAGNEQSF. Here the CDR3 DNA reads TGTGCCAGTAGTATATACGACGGCTGGGCTGGGAATGAGCAGTCCTTC.

This clonotype counts as hyperexpanded. This chain uses TRBV18 with TRBJ2-3; D ambiguous. V gave up 1 base and J gave up 1 base, with 3 bases separating them. This CDR3 has 13 residues. Germline CDR1 reads KGHSH; CDR2 reads LQKENI. The CDR3 DNA reads as TGTGCCAGCTCACCACTAGGCACAGATACGCAGTATTTT. Its protein product is CASSPLGTDTQYF.

J is TRBJ2-7 and V is TRBV29-1, with D possibly being TRBD1 (6 bases). This CDR3 contains 10 residues. Per germline, CDR1 SQVTM and CDR2 ANQGSEA. V was trimmed by 6 bases and J by 6 bases, leaving 9 bases between them. The CDR3 region is CSVGQTEQYF. CDR3 bases: TGCAGCGTCGGACAGACCGAGCAGTACTTC.

This clonotype is categorized as medium-sized. This sequence joins TRBV28 and TRBJ1-5; 11 positions agree with TRBD1. Trimming at V came to 3 bases and at J to 6 bases, leaving 1 base not matched to a gene. This CDR3 contains 14 residues. The germline V gene has CDR1 MDHEN and CDR2 SYDVKM. CDR3 sequence reads: CASSLGQGVQPQHF. Written as DNA, the CDR3 is TGTGCCAGCAGTTTGGGACAGGGGGTTCAGCCCCAGCATTTT.

By sample fraction, this clonotype is large (0.1 to 1%). CDR3 DNA: TGTGCCAGCAGGTCTGGACAGACAAACACTGAAGCTTTCTTT. This sequence encodes CASRSGQTNTEAFF. This chain links TRBV27 with TRBJ1-1, with a weak D call TRBD1 (6 bases). V shed 6 bases and J shed 2 bases, with 13 bases lying between them. CDR1 is MNHEY, CDR2 SMNVEV, per germline (reference sequence). The CDR3 totals 14 residues.

This clonotype is medium-sized (0.01 to 0.1%) in the sample. The chain links TRBV28 to TRBJ2-7; 9 nucleotides line up with TRBD2. The V gene end was trimmed by 7 bases and the J gene end by 6 bases; junction bases not matched to a gene: 13. This CDR3 comprises 15 residues. Germline V gene data show CDR1 as MDHEN and CDR2 as SYDVKM. The CDR3 bases are TGTGCCAGCACCGAACCTAGCGGGATAAAGGTCGAGCAGTACTTC. Protein: CASTEPSGIKVEQYF. Together with reference TRBV28 and TRBJ2-7, the CDR3 gives the full variable domain: DVKVTQSSRYLVKRTGEKVFLECVQDMDHENMFWYRQDPGLGLRLIYFSYDVKMKEKGDIPEGYSVSREKKERFSLILESASTNQTSMYLCASTEPSGIKVEQYFGPGTRLTVT.

This clonotype is labeled as large. CDR3 sequence (DNA): TGCAGCGTCGGACGGGCTCTGAGAAACGAGCAGTACTTC. This encodes CSVGRALRNEQYF. This sequence joins TRBV29-1 and TRBJ2-7; D remains unclear. The V end lost 6 bases, the J end lost 5 bases, and 17 bases lay between the germline ends. Germline lookup yields CDR1 SQVTM and CDR2 ANQGSEA. This CDR3 is 13 amino acids long.

The chain employs TRBV25-1 and TRBJ2-3; D call uncertain. Germline CDR1 and CDR2: MGHDK and SYGVNS. V was pared by 8 bases and J by 1 base, with 7 bases between. The CDR3 loop spans 12 amino acids. CDR3 sequence reads: CASGWGTDTQYF. Written as DNA, the CDR3 is TGTGCCAGCGGATGGGGCACAGATACGCAGTATTTT.